These T cell receptor beta chains were read from a single sample in a study of blood T cell repertoires in COVID-19. The data were produced by immunoSEQ multiplex PCR, yet TCRdb's version contains in-frame clones alone and is incomplete. The sample shows roughly 140,000 clones, about nine tenths of them seen only once. Sequencing was carried out using peripheral blood. The receptors stem from a human donor in a cohort sampled during active COVID-19. The CDR3 runs from the conserved cysteine through the conserved F or W. The D gene is left open where the match is weak. Not all rows give a size; the values are once, few, many and, for expanded clones, a class.

cdr3_length	clone_size	j_call	v_call	d_call	cdr3_aa	cdr3_nt
13	once	TRBJ2-6	TRBV5-4	.	CASNPRYANVLTF	TGTGCCAGCAACCCTAGGTATGCCAACGTCCTGACTTTC
13	.	TRBJ1-4	TRBV29-1	.	CSVERGGSEKLFF	TGCAGCGTTGAACGGGGGGGGAGTGAAAAACTGTTTTTT
15	.	TRBJ2-3	TRBV28	.	CASSLWQQGANTQYF	TGTGCCAGCAGTTTATGGCAACAGGGTGCTAATACGCAGTATTTT
13	.	TRBJ1-1	TRBV12-3/TRBV12-4	.	CASSSTGKTEAFF	TGTGCCAGCAGTTCCACAGGGAAAACTGAAGCTTTCTTT
17	.	TRBJ2-5	TRBV7-6	TRBD1	CASSPRQGSLDQETQYF	TGTGCCAGCAGCCCCCGACAGGGGAGTCTGGACCAAGAGACCCAGTACTTC
15	few	TRBJ1-5	TRBV5-6	.	CASRRQALADQPQHF	TGTGCCAGCAGACGACAGGCTTTAGCAGATCAGCCCCAGCATTTT
11	.	TRBJ1-1	TRBV3-1/TRBV3-2	.	CASRGGSEAFF	TGTGCCAGCAGAGGGGGTTCAGAAGCTTTCTTT
17	.	TRBJ2-2	TRBV4-3	.	CASSQETITVSTGELFF	TGCGCCAGCAGCCAAGAGACAATCACAGTATCCACCGGGGAGCTGTTTTTT
13	once	TRBJ1-6	TRBV19	.	CASSGVGYSPLHF	TGTGCCAGTTCGGGGGTGGGATATTCACCCCTCCACTTT
16	.	TRBJ1-2	TRBV7-6	TRBD1	CASSPGQGIGTYGYTF	TGTGCCAGCAGCCCCGGACAGGGGATTGGCACCTATGGCTACACCTTC
15	.	TRBJ2-7	TRBV10-1	TRBD2	CASSEGLAGVGEQYF	TGCGCCAGCAGTGAGGGGCTAGCGGGGGTTGGTGAGCAGTACTTC
16	.	TRBJ2-5	TRBV20-1	.	CSASLGPSWRGETQYF	TGCAGTGCTAGTCTAGGACCCAGCTGGAGGGGCGAGACCCAGTACTTC
16	once	TRBJ1-4	TRBV9	.	CASSVDASATNEKLFF	TGTGCCAGCAGCGTAGACGCAAGTGCGACTAATGAAAAACTGTTTTTT
14	.	TRBJ1-4	TRBV27	.	CASSFVGANEKLFF	TGTGCCAGCAGTTTCGTGGGAGCTAATGAAAAACTGTTTTTT
13	.	TRBJ1-2	TRBV12-3/TRBV12-4	.	CASSLMGRYGYTF	TGTGCCAGCAGTTTAATGGGGAGATATGGCTACACCTTC
16	.	TRBJ2-1	TRBV7-2	TRBD2	CASSVRSGRAYNEQFF	TGTGCCAGCAGCGTCCGGAGCGGGAGGGCCTACAATGAGCAGTTCTTC
15	few	TRBJ1-6	TRBV3-1/TRBV3-2	TRBD1	CASSQGDRYNSPLHF	TGTGCCAGCAGCCAGGGGGACAGATATAATTCACCCCTCCACTTT
13	.	TRBJ2-3	TRBV29-1	TRBD2	CSVGAGAADTQYF	TGCAGCGTTGGGGCGGGAGCGGCAGATACGCAGTATTTT
16	once	TRBJ2-3	TRBV5-1	.	CASSLGGGRSTDTQYF	TGCGCCAGCAGCTTGGGTGGGGGGAGAAGCACAGATACGCAGTATTTT
14	.	TRBJ1-1	TRBV7-8	.	CASSLTTRNTEAFF	TGTGCCAGCAGCTTAACTACTCGGAACACTGAAGCTTTCTTT
16	.	TRBJ2-3	TRBV3-1/TRBV3-2	TRBD2	CASSEAGTSGGREQYF	TGTGCCAGCAGCGAAGCCGGGACTAGCGGGGGAAGGGAGCAGTATTTT
14	.	TRBJ2-3	TRBV30	.	CAWKPEPSTDTQYF	TGTGCCTGGAAGCCCGAGCCTTCAACAGATACGCAGTATTTT
15	.	TRBJ1-3	TRBV7-9	.	CASSLDGEGGNTIYF	TGTGCCAGCAGCTTAGACGGGGAAGGGGGAAACACCATATATTTT
17	.	TRBJ1-4	TRBV7-9	.	CASSARGRGSSNEKLFF	TGTGCCAGCAGCGCCCGCGGCAGGGGATCAAGTAATGAAAAACTGTTTTTT
15	.	TRBJ1-2	TRBV6-5	TRBD1	CASSPDRGTLGGYTF	TGTGCCAGCAGCCCGGACAGGGGGACCTTGGGTGGCTACACCTTC
20	.	TRBJ1-5	TRBV19	TRBD1	CASSIIGTGTLAFSNQPQHF	TGTGCCAGTAGTATTATTGGGACAGGGACCCTTGCCTTTAGCAATCAGCCCCAGCATTTT
14	.	TRBJ2-2	TRBV5-6	.	CASSLYGSIGELFF	TGTGCCAGCAGCTTGTACGGGAGTATCGGGGAGCTGTTTTTT
17	.	TRBJ2-1	TRBV5-4	.	CASSPQGGGSSYNEQFF	TGTGCCAGCAGCCCGCAGGGGGGCGGTAGCTCCTACAATGAGCAGTTCTTC
14	few	TRBJ2-2	TRBV19	.	CASSIQGNTGELFF	TGTGCCAGTAGTATACAGGGGAACACCGGGGAGCTGTTTTTT
16	.	TRBJ2-2	TRBV10-2	TRBD2	CASSDGGGRNTGELFF	TGCGCCAGCAGTGATGGCGGGGGGAGGAACACCGGGGAGCTGTTTTTT
17	.	TRBJ2-7	TRBV5-1	TRBD2	CASSTTGGTSGIYEQYF	TGCGCCAGCTCCACTACCGGAGGGACTAGCGGGATATACGAGCAGTACTTC
14	.	TRBJ2-1	TRBV15	.	CATSVDGVSNEQFF	TGTGCCACCAGCGTCGACGGGGTTAGCAACGAGCAGTTCTTC
17	.	TRBJ2-2	TRBV11-3	.	CASSLGALASPTGELFF	TGTGCCAGCAGCTTAGGGGCCCTGGCGAGCCCCACCGGGGAGCTGTTTTTT
14	.	TRBJ1-6	TRBV19	.	CASSSALKESPLHF	TGTGCCAGTAGTTCCGCACTGAAAGAATCACCCCTCCACTTT
14	few	TRBJ2-2	TRBV9	TRBD2	CASSVGTSTGELFF	TGTGCCAGCAGCGTAGGGACTAGCACCGGGGAGCTGTTTTTT
15	.	TRBJ2-7	TRBV5-1	TRBD1	CASSSGQGAYDEQYF	TGCGCCAGCAGCTCGGGACAGGGGGCTTACGACGAGCAGTACTTC
13	few	TRBJ2-3	TRBV18	.	CASSLKLTDTQYF	TGTGCCAGCTCACTGAAACTGACAGATACGCAGTATTTT
14	.	TRBJ1-1	TRBV4-3	TRBD1	CASSQFGTGHEAFF	TGCGCCAGCAGCCAGTTCGGGACAGGACACGAAGCTTTCTTT
16	once	TRBJ1-5	TRBV10-3	TRBD1	CAIGQDGGSSNQPQHF	TGTGCCATCGGACAGGACGGAGGGTCTAGCAATCAGCCCCAGCATTTT
19	.	TRBJ2-6	TRBV11-2	TRBD2	CASSLGSLAGGGGANVLTF	TGTGCCAGCAGCTTAGGGTCACTAGCGGGAGGGGGTGGGGCCAACGTCCTGACTTTC
16	once	TRBJ1-4	TRBV18	TRBD1	CASSPQDRGISEKLFF	TGTGCCAGCTCACCCCAAGACAGGGGGATTAGTGAAAAACTGTTTTTT
15	.	TRBJ2-5	TRBV7-2	TRBD2	CASSLQRGAWETQYF	TGTGCCAGCAGCTTACAGCGGGGGGCATGGGAGACCCAGTACTTC
14	once	TRBJ2-1	TRBV7-2	TRBD2	CASRGGGGHNEQFF	TGTGCCAGCAGGGGCGGGGGGGGCCACAATGAGCAGTTCTTC